The rows below give T cell receptor beta chains drawn from one sample of a study of shared clonotypes between healthy human individuals. Produced via immunoSEQ multiplex PCR; TCRdb's table is partial and in-frame only. Of some 2.3 million clones listed, roughly 93% are singletons. The sequencing input was naive CD4+ T cells from PBMCs. Receptors originate from a man aged 18 to 30 in good health. Some clones in this sample may be carry-over from other donors' samples. Each CDR3 is given with its conserved first and last residue. A D gene is named only where the DNA matches it firmly. A clone size is listed for some rows: how often the clone was seen (once, few, many), or a class if it is expanded.

v_gene: TRBV4-2; d_gene: TRBD1; abundance: NA; j_gene: NA; CDR3aa: CASSQEGGQGAYEQYF
v_gene: TRBV19; d_gene: TRBD2; abundance: NA; j_gene: TRBJ2-2; CDR3aa: CASRALAGGDTGELFF
v_gene: TRBV14; d_gene: NA; abundance: few; j_gene: TRBJ1-2; CDR3aa: CASSPQGIYGYTF
v_gene: TRBV6-1; d_gene: NA; abundance: NA; j_gene: TRBJ2-7; CDR3aa: CASSPDREAYEQYF
v_gene: TRBV15; d_gene: TRBD2; abundance: NA; j_gene: TRBJ2-7; CDR3aa: CATSRVPGLGVEQYF
v_gene: TRBV11-3; d_gene: TRBD2; abundance: NA; j_gene: TRBJ2-1; CDR3aa: CASSLTSGNYNEQFF
v_gene: TRBV28; d_gene: TRBD1; abundance: NA; j_gene: TRBJ1-3; CDR3aa: CASSTGADGNTIYF
v_gene: TRBV11-2; d_gene: NA; abundance: NA; j_gene: TRBJ2-7; CDR3aa: CASSLITAGTFYEQYF
v_gene: TRBV19; d_gene: NA; abundance: NA; j_gene: TRBJ2-1; CDR3aa: CASSIRLPSGGVNNEQFF
v_gene: TRBV10-3; d_gene: TRBD1; abundance: NA; j_gene: TRBJ2-1; CDR3aa: CAISRIDRVSYNEQFF
v_gene: TRBV4-2; d_gene: TRBD2; abundance: NA; j_gene: TRBJ2-1; CDR3aa: CASSQVPPLAGLSYNEQFF
v_gene: TRBV28; d_gene: NA; abundance: NA; j_gene: TRBJ2-3; CDR3aa: CASGLTDTQYF
v_gene: TRBV7-3; d_gene: TRBD1; abundance: NA; j_gene: TRBJ2-7; CDR3aa: CASRLLTGVYHEQYF